This TCR beta chain is from a study of blood T cell repertoires in COVID-19. Study information: COVID-19 samples collected from the United States, Italy and Spain covered acute and convalescent phases.

Method: immunoSEQ multiplex PCR; TCRdb's copy keeps in-frame clones and lacks some. There are 50,000 to 70,000 clones in the sample; about 86% occur only once, and approximately 7.2% lies in the top ten. The ends lost 5 bases at V and 4 bases at J; junction bases unmatched: 7. CDR3 length: 14 residues. The germline gives CDR1 MNHEY, CDR2 SVGAGI. This TCR was recovered from a man over 45 with active COVID-19. The chain joins TRBV6-5 to TRBJ1-2; TRBD1 matches at 7 bases. The sample comprised peripheral blood. CDR3 DNA: TGTGCCAGCAGTCCAGGGGGGTGGGGCTATGGCTACACCTTC. Translated: CASSPGGWGYGYTF.